These 17 T cell receptor beta chains share one sample of origin, sequenced in a study of blood T cell repertoires in COVID-19. The repertoire was sequenced with immunoSEQ multiplex PCR; TCRdb's copy has only in-frame clones and lacks some. The data hold tens of thousands of clones, with approximately 85% observed a single time. Input material: peripheral blood. These TCRs come from a human donor in a cohort sampled during active COVID-19.

The rearrangement uses TRBV5-1 and TRBJ1-6; a weak D match, TRBD1 (5 bases). The V end lost 3 bases, the J end lost 6 bases, and 22 bases lay between the germline ends. Germline V lookup: CDR1 SGHRS, CDR2 YFSETQ. The CDR3 loop spans 18 amino acids. The CDR3 bases are TGCGCCAGCAGCTCCTACCCGCCTGGGGAGGGGTTTAATTCACCCCTCCACTTT. This sequence encodes CASSSYPPGEGFNSPLHF.

CDR3 DNA sequence: TGCGCCAGCAGCCAACTAGGCAACGCGGCCGAGCAGTACTTC. Translating it yields CASSQLGNAAEQYF. The gene calls are TRBV4-3 and TRBJ2-7, with D unresolved. V was shortened by 2 bases and J by 6 bases, with 14 bases between the two germline ends. The CDR3 contains 14 residues. Germline CDR1 reads LGHNA; CDR2 reads YSLEER.

The gene calls are TRBV24-1 and TRBJ2-1, with 13 bases matching TRBD2. This CDR3 comprises 16 residues. Unmatched junction bases numbered 7, after V lost 4 bases and J lost 8 bases. The germline CDR1 and CDR2 sequences are KGHDR and SFDVKD. The CDR3 DNA is TGTGCCACCAGTGACTCGGGACTAGCGGGGTTCTATGAGCAGTTCTTC. It translates to CATSDSGLAGFYEQFF.

The CDR3 loop is CASSSHRDRGSYGYTF. The CDR3 DNA is TGTGCCAGCAGCAGCCACCGGGACAGGGGGTCCTATGGCTACACCTTC. The chain uses TRBV21-1 and TRBJ1-2; the table's D call, TRBD1, was not checked against the DNA. TRBV21-1 is annotated as a pseudogene. This CDR3 is 16 amino acids long.

V is TRBV2 and J is TRBJ2-5; 7 nucleotides agree with TRBD2. Per germline, CDR1 SNHLY and CDR2 FYNNEI. CDR3 size: 12 residues. V dropped 0 bases and J dropped 11; count of bases not matched to a gene: 3. CDR3 in amino acids: CASSEAAGEQYF. In nucleotides, the CDR3 is TGTGCCAGCAGTGAAGCGGCGGGGGAGCAGTACTTC.

This chain links TRBV2 with TRBJ1-6; the D gene is possibly TRBD1 (6 bases). Trimming pared 2 bases from V and 6 bases from J, leaving 14 bases between. The CDR3 is made up of 16 amino acids. The germline V gene has CDR1 SNHLY and CDR2 FYNNEI. CDR3 sequence: CASSEYRVDSNSPLHF. The DNA for the CDR3 is TGTGCCAGCAGTGAATATAGAGTGGACAGTAATTCACCCCTCCACTTT.

The V call is TRBV29-1, the J call TRBJ2-7, with D tentatively TRBD1 (6 bases). The CDR3 totals 13 residues. Trimming left V 1 base short and J 6 bases short, with 13 bases between. Per the germline V gene, CDR1 is SQVTM and CDR2 is ANQGSEA. The CDR3 DNA reads TGCAGCGTTGAAGCCAGGGGAGTGGGCGAGCAGTACTTC. Translation gives CSVEARGVGEQYF.

The chain carries TRBV25-1 and TRBJ2-1; 8 nucleotides match TRBD1. J gave up 5 bases and V 6 bases, and 9 bases lay outside the gene matches. The CDR3 has 15 residues. Germline assignment: CDR1 MGHDK and CDR2 SYGVNS. CDR3 in amino acids: CASSLAGGPHNEQFF. The CDR3 DNA sequence: TGTGCCAGCAGCTTAGCAGGGGGCCCTCACAATGAGCAGTTCTTC. Variable domain in full (rest from reference TRBV25-1 and TRBJ2-1): EADIYQTPRYLVIGTGKKITLECSQTMGHDKMYWYQQDPGMELHLIHYSYGVNSTEKGDLSSESTVSRIRTEHFPLTLESARPSHTSQYLCASSLAGGPHNEQFFGPGTRLTVL.

This chain uses TRBV19 with TRBJ2-2; no firm D call. Between the trimmed V and J ends, which lost 5 bases and 2 bases, there was a span of 12 bases. This CDR3 contains 15 residues. The germline V gene encodes CDR1 LNHDA and CDR2 SQIVND (reference sequence). As DNA, the CDR3 is TGTGCCAGTAGTTACCTAGGTACCAACACCGGGGAGCTGTTTTTT. Protein product: CASSYLGTNTGELFF.

This chain links TRBV5-1 with TRBJ2-2, with 13 bases lining up with TRBD2. The CDR3 extends over 16 amino acids. After removal of 4 bases from V and 5 bases from J, the junction contained 5 bases not matched to a gene. Germline V gives CDR1 SGHRS, CDR2 YFSETQ. The CDR3 coding sequence is TGCGCCAGCAGCCTCGGACTAGCGGGAGCAACCGGGGAGCTGTTTTTT. Translated, it gives CASSLGLAGATGELFF. Full variable domain (rest looked up from reference TRBV5-1 and TRBJ2-2): KAGVTQTPRYLIKTRGQQVTLSCSPISGHRSVSWYQQTPGQGLQFLFEYFSETQRNKGNFPGRFSGRQFSNSRSEMNVSTLELGDSALYLCASSLGLAGATGELFFGEGSRLTVL.

This clone has a handful of counts. The gene calls are TRBV2 and TRBJ1-2; D is uncertain. The V end lost 2 bases, the J end lost 8 bases, and 9 bases lay between the germline ends. This CDR3 has 12 amino acids. Per the germline V gene, CDR1 is SNHLY and CDR2 is FYNNEI. CDR3 bases: TGTGCCAGCAGTGAAATCCCCATGGGCTACACCTTC. Translation gives CASSEIPMGYTF.

This clone was observed a few times. V gene TRBV19 combines with J gene TRBJ2-2; 9 positions match TRBD2. Unmatched junction bases numbered 2, after V lost 3 bases and J lost 6 bases. This CDR3 has 14 amino acids. Germline V gives CDR1 LNHDA, CDR2 SQIVND (reference sequence). The CDR3 bases are TGTGCCAGTAGTATCGGGACTAGCCCCGGGGAGCTGTTTTTT. It specifies CASSIGTSPGELFF. Variable domain in full (rest from reference TRBV19 and TRBJ2-2): DGGITQSPKYLFRKEGQNVTLSCEQNLNHDAMYWYRQDPGQGLRLIYYSQIVNDFQKGDIAEGYSVSREKKESFPLTVTSAQKNPTAFYLCASSIGTSPGELFFGEGSRLTVL.

The J gene is TRBJ1-2, the V gene TRBV10-3; 8 nucleotides match TRBD1. This CDR3 is built from 14 residues. Germline V gives CDR1 ENHRY, CDR2 SYGVKD. Trimming cost V 8 bases and J 1 base; bases outside gene matches: 6. The CDR3 DNA follows: TGTGCCATCTCATTACAGGGGGATAACTATGGCTACACCTTC. Protein sequence: CAISLQGDNYGYTF.

The chain recombines TRBV6-6 with TRBJ2-7; TRBD2 matches at 8 bases. The trim removed 8 bases at V and 5 bases at J, leaving 17 bases unmatched. CDR1 and CDR2 from the germline V gene are MNHNY and SVGAGI (reference sequence). The CDR3 totals 16 residues. In DNA, the CDR3 is TGTGCCAGCCGTCGAGACACCAGCGGGAGACGGAACGAGCAGTACTTC. Translated, it gives CASRRDTSGRRNEQYF.

The rearrangement joins TRBV3-1 (or the pseudogene TRBV3-2) to TRBJ2-1; D perhaps matches TRBD2 (5 bases). V lost 3 bases and J lost 15, with 15 bases in between. The CDR3 sequence is 12 residues long. Germline V gene lookup returns CDR1 LGHDT and CDR2 YNNKEL (reference sequence). The CDR3 is CASSHENGNPFF. The DNA for the CDR3 is TGTGCCAGCAGCCATGAAAACGGGAATCCGTTCTTC.

The chain couples TRBV6-6 to TRBJ2-1; a possible D gene is TRBD1 (6 bases). The CDR3 sequence is 12 residues long. Trimming removed 2 bases at V and 11 bases at J, with 10 bases between. Germline V CDR1 and CDR2: MNHNY, SVGAGI (reference sequence). In DNA form, the CDR3 reads TGTGCCAGCAGTTACAAGGGGGACAAGCAGTTCTTC. Protein product: CASSYKGDKQFF.

The V gene is TRBV6-4, the J gene TRBJ2-3, with D unclear. Germline-derived CDR1 and CDR2 are MRHNA and SNTAGT. The CDR3 extends over 12 amino acids. V lost 0 bases and J 11 bases, leaving 9 bases between the germline ends. CDR3 nucleotides: TGTGCCAGCAGTGACTCCTCCTCGAGGCAGTATTTT. Residues: CASSDSSSRQYF.